A selection of T cell receptor beta chains follows, all from one sample in a study of blood T cell repertoires in COVID-19. The repertoire was sequenced with immunoSEQ multiplex PCR; TCRdb's copy has only in-frame clones and lacks some. In the table there are about 250,000 clones, about 83% of which are singletons. The specimen sequenced was PBMCs or T cells enriched from blood (not recorded which). These TCRs come from a middle-aged woman who had been exposed to COVID-19. Both conserved end residues are part of each CDR3. The D gene is left open where the match is weak. Not every row has a clone size; where given, it reads once, few, many or a size class.

V	length	J	size	D	CDR3	DNA
TRBV6-5	13	TRBJ1-1	.	TRBD1	CASNWDRNTEAFF	TGTGCCAGCAACTGGGACAGGAACACTGAAGCTTTCTTT
TRBV30	12	TRBJ2-7	.	.	CAWSLTTYEQYF	TGTGCCTGGAGCCTAACCACCTACGAGCAGTACTTC
TRBV28	14	TRBJ1-2	.	.	CASSLSWRGYGYTF	TGTGCCAGCAGTTTATCGTGGAGGGGTTATGGCTACACCTTC
TRBV27	17	TRBJ2-1	.	TRBD1	CASSLLRGPIPYNEQFF	TGTGCCAGCAGTTTGCTCAGGGGGCCCATACCGTACAATGAGCAGTTCTTC
TRBV5-6	14	TRBJ2-7	.	.	CASSRASRSYEQYF	TGTGCCAGCAGCCGGGCTAGCCGCTCCTACGAGCAGTACTTC
TRBV9	16	TRBJ2-5	.	TRBD2	CASSPGVAGTLETQYF	TGTGCCAGCAGCCCCGGGGTAGCGGGGACTTTAGAGACCCAGTACTTC
TRBV28	14	TRBJ1-2	.	TRBD1	CASSSGGTGEGYTF	TGTGCCAGCAGCTCAGGGGGGACAGGGGAAGGCTACACCTTC
TRBV28	15	TRBJ2-1	few	TRBD2	CASSLMVAGVNEQFF	TGTGCCAGCAGTTTGATGGTTGCGGGAGTCAATGAGCAGTTCTTC
TRBV9	16	TRBJ2-1	.	.	CASSPPGTSPYNEQFF	TGTGCCAGCAGCCCCCCCGGGACTTCCCCCTACAATGAGCAGTTCTTC
TRBV5-5	13	TRBJ1-2	.	.	CASGHIYNYGYTF	TGTGCCAGCGGCCATATTTATAACTATGGCTACACCTTC
TRBV18	13	TRBJ1-1	.	.	CASSPNRNTEAFF	TGTGCCAGCTCCCCTAATCGGAACACTGAAGCTTTCTTT
TRBV14	16	TRBJ2-7	.	TRBD1	CASSQDRGQLWEEQYF	TGTGCCAGCAGCCAAGATAGGGGACAGCTTTGGGAGGAGCAGTACTTC
TRBV2	14	TRBJ1-4	.	TRBD1	CASTEDRGDEKLFF	TGTGCCAGCACCGAAGACAGGGGAGATGAAAAACTGTTTTTT
TRBV5-6	17	TRBJ1-1	.	.	CASSFAIQGHLNTEAFF	TGTGCCAGCAGCTTTGCCATTCAGGGACACCTGAACACTGAAGCTTTCTTT
TRBV19	16	TRBJ2-1	.	TRBD2	CASSIVRGGGGNEQFF	TGTGCCAGTAGTATAGTTCGCGGGGGGGGCGGTAATGAGCAGTTCTTC
TRBV15	13	TRBJ2-7	once	.	CATSVGADYEQYF	TGTGCCACCAGCGTAGGGGCGGACTACGAGCAGTACTTC
TRBV3-1/TRBV3-2	17	TRBJ1-1	.	.	CASSQGGGHRVGTEAFF	TGTGCCAGCAGCCAGGGAGGGGGACACAGGGTAGGCACTGAAGCTTTCTTT
TRBV10-3	14	TRBJ1-2	.	.	CAISEEAGGYGYTF	TGTGCCATCAGTGAGGAGGCCGGGGGATATGGCTACACCTTC
TRBV5-6	14	TRBJ1-1	.	.	CASSPRGGNTEAFF	TGTGCCAGCAGCCCCCGGGGGGGAAACACTGAAGCTTTCTTT
TRBV6-5	12	TRBJ2-5	once	.	CASTGLGETQYF	TGTGCCAGCACAGGGTTAGGGGAGACCCAGTACTTC
TRBV15	17	TRBJ1-2	.	.	CATSRVRGGQGKQGYTF	TGTGCCACCAGCAGAGTTAGGGGAGGGCAGGGGAAGCAAGGCTACACCTTC